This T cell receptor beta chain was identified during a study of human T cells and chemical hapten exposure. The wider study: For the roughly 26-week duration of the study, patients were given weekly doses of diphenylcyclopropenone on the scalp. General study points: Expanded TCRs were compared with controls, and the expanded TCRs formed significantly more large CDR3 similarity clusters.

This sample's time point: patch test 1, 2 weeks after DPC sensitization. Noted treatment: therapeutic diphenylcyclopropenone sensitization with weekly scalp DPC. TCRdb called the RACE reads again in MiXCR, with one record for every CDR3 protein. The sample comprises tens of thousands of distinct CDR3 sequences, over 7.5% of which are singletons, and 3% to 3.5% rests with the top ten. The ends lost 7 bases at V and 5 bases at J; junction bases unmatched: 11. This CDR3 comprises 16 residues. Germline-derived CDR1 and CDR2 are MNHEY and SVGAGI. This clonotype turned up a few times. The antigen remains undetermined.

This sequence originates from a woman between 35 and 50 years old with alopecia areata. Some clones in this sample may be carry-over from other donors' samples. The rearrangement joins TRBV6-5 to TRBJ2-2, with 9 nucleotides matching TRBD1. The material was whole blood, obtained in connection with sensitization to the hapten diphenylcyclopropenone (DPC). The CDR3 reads CASTLTGGAGTGELFF. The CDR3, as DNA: TGTGCCAGCACCCTAACAGGGGGCGCAGGTACCGGGGAGCTGTTTTTT.